The 20 T cell receptor beta chains below were found in one sample sequenced in a study of shared clonotypes between healthy human individuals. TCRdb keeps only in-frame clones here, not all; method: immunoSEQ multiplex PCR. In the table there are about half a million clones, about 78% of which are singletons. The sequenced material came from PBMCs. Receptor source: a woman in her forties in good health. Some clones in this sample may be carry-over from other donors' samples.

V usage is TRBV5-1 and J usage is TRBJ2-2; 8 nucleotides align to TRBD1. This CDR3 comprises 14 residues. Germline-derived CDR1 and CDR2 are SGHRS and YFSETQ. Unmatched junction bases numbered 5, after V lost 4 bases and J lost 6 bases. The CDR3 here is CASSTGQVPGELFF. DNA for the CDR3: TGCGCCAGCAGCACGGGACAGGTACCCGGGGAGCTGTTTTTT.

There are many counts of this clone. The chain is built from TRBV6-9 and TRBJ2-3; 14 bases align to TRBD2. The CDR3 sequence is 20 residues long. Germline V lookup: CDR1 MNHGY, CDR2 SVAAGI. V gave up 4 bases and J gave up 3 bases; unmatched junction bases: 15. CDR3 sequence reads: CASSLRTGLAGGRSTDTQYF. DNA of the CDR3: TGTGCCAGCAGTTTAAGAACAGGACTAGCGGGAGGTCGGTCGACAGATACGCAGTATTTT.

V and J are TRBV9 and TRBJ2-1, with TRBD2 as a possible D gene (7 bases). Germline V gene lookup returns CDR1 SGDLS and CDR2 YYNGEE. V dropped 4 bases and J dropped 5 bases, with 16 bases sitting between them. The CDR3 has 15 residues. The CDR3 loop is CASSRDWEGDNEQFF. CDR3 sequence (DNA): TGTGCCAGCAGCCGCGACTGGGAGGGGGACAATGAGCAGTTCTTC.

This clone was detected a few times. The chain uses TRBV5-1 and TRBJ2-1; TRBD2 might be the D (5 bases). Per the germline V gene, CDR1 is SGHRS and CDR2 is YFSETQ. The V end was cut by 1 base, the J end by 7 bases, with 18 bases between. The CDR3 is 16 amino acids. Here the CDR3 DNA reads TGCGCCAGCAGCTTGTGGAGCGGCGATGGCAATAATGAGCAGTTCTTC. This codes for CASSLWSGDGNNEQFF.

V gene TRBV25-1 combines with J gene TRBJ1-5, with 8 bases matching TRBD1. J lost 6 bases, V lost 2 bases, and 9 bases had no gene match. The CDR3 has 16 residues. Germline values: CDR1 MGHDK, CDR2 SYGVNS. The CDR3 here is CASSEGQGAQGQPQHF. The CDR3, as DNA: TGTGCCAGCAGTGAAGGTCAGGGGGCCCAGGGTCAGCCCCAGCATTTT.

V usage is TRBV7-2 and J usage is TRBJ2-1; the match to TRBD2 covers 7 bases. In germline, CDR1 is SGHTA, CDR2 FQGNSA. The length of the CDR3 is 15 residues. Germline trimming cut 5 bases from V and 4 bases from J; bases unmatched to any gene: 8. The CDR3 region has the DNA TGTGCCAGCAGCCCTTTCCTAGCGGAATACAATGAGCAGTTCTTC. Amino acids: CASSPFLAEYNEQFF. The full variable domain, rest sourced from reference TRBV7-2 and TRBJ2-1, is GAGVSQSPSNKVTEKGKDVELRCDPISGHTALYWYRQSLGQGLEFLIYFQGNSAPDKSGLPSDRFSAERTGGSVSTLTIQRTQQEDSAVYLCASSPFLAEYNEQFFGPGTRLTVL.

For this clone: This probably arose from a read error, given a far larger clone one base away. This CDR3 is also generated by other DNA sequences in the sample. The chain couples TRBV30 to TRBJ2-5; 7 positions match TRBD1. The CDR3 length is 13 residues. CDR1 is GTSNPN, CDR2 SVGIG, per germline (reference sequence). J gave up 3 bases and V 4 bases, and 5 bases lay outside the gene matches. The CDR3 DNA reads as TGTGCCTGGACCCGGACAGGTAAAGAGACCCAGTACTTC. It yields the protein CAWTRTGKETQYF. Complete variable domain (other parts from reference TRBV30 and TRBJ2-5): SQTIHQWPATLVQPVGSPLSLECTVEGTSNPNLYWYRQAAGRGLQLLFYSVGIGQISSEVPQNLSASRPQDRQFILSSKKLLLSDSGFYLCAWTRTGKETQYFGPGTRLLVL.

J is TRBJ1-2 and V is TRBV9; D remains ambiguous. There are 15 residues in the CDR3. The V gene's germline CDR1 is SGDLS and CDR2 YYNGEE. Between the trimmed V and J ends, which lost 0 bases and 4 bases, there was a span of 13 bases. The CDR3 DNA sequence: TGTGCCAGCAGCGTAGAGGGTGCGGCCGGCTATGGCTACACCTTC. Translation gives CASSVEGAAGYGYTF.

This rearrangement joins TRBV19 to TRBJ1-2; D not certain. V was cut by 3 bases and J by 4 bases, with 18 bases left in between. The CDR3 runs to 16 residues. Per germline, CDR1 LNHDA and CDR2 SQIVND (reference sequence). This chain's CDR3 is CASSMMLGSLAYGYTF. CDR3 DNA sequence: TGTGCCAGTAGTATGATGTTGGGCAGCCTGGCCTATGGCTACACCTTC.

Worth noting for this clone: Sequence at one end of the junction differs from germline and may be a read error. V is TRBV27 and J is TRBJ2-7; TRBD2 aligns across 9 bases. The length of the CDR3 is 14 residues. The germline CDR1 and CDR2 sequences are MNHEY and SMNVEV (reference sequence). CDR3 region: CVSSDSGRLYEQYF. The CDR3 DNA sequence: TGTGTCAGCAGTGACAGCGGGAGGTTGTACGAGCAGTACTTC.

Only one count was recorded for this clone. The chain uses TRBV10-3 and TRBJ1-2; D unclear. CDR3 length: 15 amino acids. V dropped 5 bases and J dropped 1 base, with 14 bases sitting between them. Germline V gene lookup returns CDR1 ENHRY and CDR2 SYGVKD. In nucleotides, the CDR3 is TGTGCCATCAGTACCGCCAATCCCGATAACTATGGCTACACCTTC. It codes for CAISTANPDNYGYTF.

The chain couples TRBV10-3 to TRBJ2-5; TRBD1 matches at 8 bases. Looked up from germline, CDR1 is ENHRY and CDR2 is SYGVKD. Trimming at V came to 6 bases and at J to 3 bases, leaving 6 bases not matched to a gene. This CDR3 has 14 residues. This CDR3 reads CAISNAGGEETQYF. CDR3 DNA: TGTGCCATCAGCAACGCAGGGGGCGAAGAGACCCAGTACTTC.

V and J are TRBV18 and TRBJ2-2; 9 bases are a match to TRBD1. The length of the CDR3 is 15 residues. CDR1 KGHSH and CDR2 LQKENI come from the germline V gene. Trimming removed 3 bases from V and 7 bases from J; junction bases left unmatched: 6. CDR3 in DNA: TGTGCCAGCTCACCTCGACAGGGGGAGAGCGGGGAGCTGTTTTTT. It encodes CASSPRQGESGELFF.

The CDR3 protein is CASSSTDSSYNEQFF. CDR3 coding DNA: TGTGCCAGCAGTTCGACGGATAGCTCCTACAATGAGCAGTTCTTC. The rearrangement uses TRBV28 and TRBJ2-1; D not certain. V was pared by 4 bases and J by 0 bases, with 10 bases between. The CDR3 runs 15 residues. The germline CDR1 and CDR2 sequences are MDHEN and SYDVKM.

Remarks on this clone: This sample also contains other DNA sequences that code for the same CDR3. The V gene is TRBV28, the J gene TRBJ2-7; unclear D gene. Germline CDR1 is MDHEN and CDR2 is SYDVKM. There are 13 residues in the CDR3. The V end lost 2 bases, the J end lost 2 bases, and 7 bases lay between the germline ends. The chain's CDR3 is CASSLGRTYEQYF. The CDR3 DNA is TGTGCCAGCAGTTTAGGGCGCACCTACGAGCAGTACTTC.

The chain is built from TRBV21-1 and TRBJ2-4; the table's D call, TRBD2, has no DNA check behind it. TRBV21-1 is shown as a pseudogene. The CDR3 is 15 residues long. The CDR3 spells CASSPWRGSKNIQYF. CDR3 DNA sequence: TGTGCCAGCAGCCCCTGGCGGGGGTCCAAAAACATTCAGTACTTC.

The V call is TRBV11-3, the J call TRBJ2-1, with a tentative D call TRBD2 (6 bases). Trimming left V 5 bases short and J 6 bases short, with 8 bases between. The CDR3 is made up of 12 amino acids. Looked up from germline, CDR1 is SGHNT and CDR2 is YENEEA. The CDR3 nucleotides read TGTGCCAGCAGCACGACTAGCAATGAGCAGTTCTTC. Amino acid sequence: CASSTTSNEQFF. The full variable domain, with the rest looked up from reference TRBV11-3 and TRBJ2-1, is EAGVVQSPRYKIIEKKQPVAFWCNPISGHNTLYWYLQNLGQGPELLIRYENEEAVDDSQLPKDRFSAERLKGVDSTLKIQPAELGDSAVYLCASSTTSNEQFFGPGTRLTVL.

This chain connects TRBV9 to TRBJ2-2, with 9 bases fitting TRBD2. Germline CDR1 is SGDLS and CDR2 is YYNGEE. V lost 3 bases, J lost 4 bases, and 7 bases stayed unmatched. The CDR3 runs to 16 residues. The CDR3 sequence is CASSASVSGSTGELFF. The CDR3, as DNA: TGTGCCAGCAGCGCCTCGGTTAGCGGGAGCACCGGGGAGCTGTTTTTT.

The chain uses TRBV29-1 and TRBJ2-1; 7 bases align to TRBD2. With V trimmed by 7 bases and J by 3 bases, 9 bases remained unmatched. This CDR3 region has 14 residues. The germline V gene has CDR1 SQVTM and CDR2 ANQGSEA. CDR3 DNA sequence: TGCAGCGGCTCCCCTAGCGGAGGCTACAATGAGCAGTTCTTC. As protein: CSGSPSGGYNEQFF.

V and J are TRBV11-2 and TRBJ2-7, with D unclear. The CDR3 has 15 amino acids. The germline V gene encodes CDR1 SGHAT and CDR2 FQNNGV. The V gene lost 1 base and the J gene lost 3 bases, with 13 bases spanning the gap. This CDR3 reads CASSLGVPASYEQYF. CDR3 coding DNA: TGTGCCAGCAGCTTAGGGGTTCCCGCCAGCTACGAGCAGTACTTC.